This record covers a single T cell receptor (beta chain). Its matching antigen is unknown. The germline V gene encodes CDR1 LGHDT and CDR2 YNNKEL (reference sequence). V dropped 4 bases and J dropped 8 bases, with 9 bases sitting between them. The CDR3 sequence is 12 residues long. Constant-segment primers were used for 5'RACE, and the resulting TCR alpha and TCR beta cDNA libraries carried sample barcodes and UMIs. TCRdb reprocessed the 5' RACE reads via MiXCR and lists one record per CDR3 protein. The sample holds roughly 510,000 distinct CDR3 sequences, about 18% seen once. The data were obtained in a study of T-cell memory formation after mild COVID-19. Study-level points and caveats: The finding that pre-infection memory included some responding clones suggested that cross-reactive memory joined.

The source material was PBMCs or a T cell subset sorted from them (not recorded which). The chain is built from TRBV3-1 and TRBJ2-1, with unresolved D. The receptor's source is an adult woman who had mild COVID-19 (a few samples of this study predate the infection). Cell type and time point are not known. The CDR3: CASSPGPDEQFF. The CDR3 DNA is TGTGCCAGCAGCCCTGGTCCCGATGAGCAGTTCTTC.